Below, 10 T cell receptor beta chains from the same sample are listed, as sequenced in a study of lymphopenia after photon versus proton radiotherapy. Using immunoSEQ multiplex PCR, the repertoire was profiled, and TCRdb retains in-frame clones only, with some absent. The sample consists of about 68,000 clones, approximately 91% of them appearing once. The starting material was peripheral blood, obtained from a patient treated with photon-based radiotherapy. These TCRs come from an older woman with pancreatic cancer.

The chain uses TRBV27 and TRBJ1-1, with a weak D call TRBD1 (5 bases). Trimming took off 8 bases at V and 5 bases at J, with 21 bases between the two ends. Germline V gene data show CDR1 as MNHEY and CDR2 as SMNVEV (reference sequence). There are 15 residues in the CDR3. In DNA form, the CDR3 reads TGTGCCAGCCGGGAGGACATGGCCCCGGGGACTGAAGCTTTCTTT. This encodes CASREDMAPGTEAFF.

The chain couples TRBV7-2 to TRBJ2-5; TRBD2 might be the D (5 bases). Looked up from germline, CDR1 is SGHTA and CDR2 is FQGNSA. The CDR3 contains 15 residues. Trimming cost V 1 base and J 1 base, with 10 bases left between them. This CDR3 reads CASSLGAGPQETQYF. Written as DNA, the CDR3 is TGTGCCAGCAGCTTAGGGGCGGGCCCCCAAGAGACCCAGTACTTC.

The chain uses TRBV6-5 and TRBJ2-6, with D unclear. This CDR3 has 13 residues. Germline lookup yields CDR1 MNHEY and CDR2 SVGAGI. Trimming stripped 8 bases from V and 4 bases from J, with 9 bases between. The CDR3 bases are TGTGCCAGCCGTTTTGCCGGGGCCAACGTCCTGACTTTC. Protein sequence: CASRFAGANVLTF.

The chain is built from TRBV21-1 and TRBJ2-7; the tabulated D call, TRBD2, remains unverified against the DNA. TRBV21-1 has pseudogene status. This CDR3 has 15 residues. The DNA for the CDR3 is TGTGCCAGCAGCAAAGCGAGGGAACTGTCCTACGAGCAGTACTTC. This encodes CASSKARELSYEQYF.

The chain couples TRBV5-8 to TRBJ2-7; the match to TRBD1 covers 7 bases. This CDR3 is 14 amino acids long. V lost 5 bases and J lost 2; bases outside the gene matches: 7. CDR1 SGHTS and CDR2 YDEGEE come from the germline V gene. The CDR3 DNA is TGTGCCAGCAGTTTTACAGGGGTCCCCTACGAGCAGTACTTC. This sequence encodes CASSFTGVPYEQYF.

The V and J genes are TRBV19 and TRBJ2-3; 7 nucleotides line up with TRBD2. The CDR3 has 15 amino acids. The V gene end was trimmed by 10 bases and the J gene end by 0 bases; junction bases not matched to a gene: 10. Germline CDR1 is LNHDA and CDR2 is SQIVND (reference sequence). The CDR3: CATSKSSGSTDTQYF. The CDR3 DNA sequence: TGTGCCACCTCTAAGTCTAGCGGAAGCACAGATACGCAGTATTTT.

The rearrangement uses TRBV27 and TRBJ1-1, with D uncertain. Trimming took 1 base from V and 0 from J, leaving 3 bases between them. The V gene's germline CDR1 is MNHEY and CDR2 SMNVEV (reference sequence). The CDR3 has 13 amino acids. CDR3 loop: CASSLWLNTEAFF. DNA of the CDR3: TGTGCCAGCAGTTTATGGCTGAACACTGAAGCTTTCTTT.

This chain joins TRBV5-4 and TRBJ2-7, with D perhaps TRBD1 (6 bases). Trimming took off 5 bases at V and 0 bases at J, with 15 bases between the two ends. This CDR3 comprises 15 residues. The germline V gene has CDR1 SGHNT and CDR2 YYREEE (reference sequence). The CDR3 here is CASSIMAGVSYEQYF. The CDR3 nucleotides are TGTGCCAGCAGTATCATGGCAGGGGTCTCCTACGAGCAGTACTTC.

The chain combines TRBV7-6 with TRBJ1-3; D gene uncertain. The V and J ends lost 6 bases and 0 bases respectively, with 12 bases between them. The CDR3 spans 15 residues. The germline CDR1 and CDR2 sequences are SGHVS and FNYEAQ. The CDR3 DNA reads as TGTGCCAGCAGTCGCGACGGGTACTCTGGAAACACCATATATTTT. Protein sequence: CASSRDGYSGNTIYF. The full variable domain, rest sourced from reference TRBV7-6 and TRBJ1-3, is GAGVSQSPRYKVTKRGQDVALRCDPISGHVSLYWYRQALGQGPEFLTYFNYEAQQDKSGLPNDRFSAERPEGSISTLTIQRTEQRDSAMYRCASSRDGYSGNTIYFGEGSWLTVV.

The CDR3 here is CASSLGLGTQPQHF. CDR3 bases: TGCGCCAGCAGCCTTGGGTTGGGGACTCAGCCCCAGCATTTT. The V and J genes are TRBV5-1 and TRBJ1-5, with D possibly being TRBD1 (5 bases). Germline V CDR1 and CDR2: SGHRS, YFSETQ. V was pared by 4 bases and J by 6 bases, with 14 bases between. The CDR3 consists of 14 residues.